Listed here is a single TCR beta chain. This entry belongs to a study of cytomegalovirus exposure and HLA in healthy donors. The CDR3 totals 14 residues. Trimming stripped 4 bases from V and 4 bases from J, with 11 bases between. The germline V gene has CDR1 MNHNS and CDR2 SASEGT. The table came from immunoSEQ multiplex PCR; TCRdb's copy has only in-frame clones and leaves some out. The table has 250,000 to 400,000 clones, around 90% seen once. Sequencing was performed on PBMCs. This receptor was obtained from a man aged 25-40 years in good health and CMV-seronegative. The chain uses TRBV6-1 and TRBJ1-3; a possible D gene is TRBD1 (5 bases). For the CDR3, the DNA is TGTGCCAGCAGTGGTCCCGCAGGGGGAAACACCATATATTTT. Its protein is CASSGPAGGNTIYF.